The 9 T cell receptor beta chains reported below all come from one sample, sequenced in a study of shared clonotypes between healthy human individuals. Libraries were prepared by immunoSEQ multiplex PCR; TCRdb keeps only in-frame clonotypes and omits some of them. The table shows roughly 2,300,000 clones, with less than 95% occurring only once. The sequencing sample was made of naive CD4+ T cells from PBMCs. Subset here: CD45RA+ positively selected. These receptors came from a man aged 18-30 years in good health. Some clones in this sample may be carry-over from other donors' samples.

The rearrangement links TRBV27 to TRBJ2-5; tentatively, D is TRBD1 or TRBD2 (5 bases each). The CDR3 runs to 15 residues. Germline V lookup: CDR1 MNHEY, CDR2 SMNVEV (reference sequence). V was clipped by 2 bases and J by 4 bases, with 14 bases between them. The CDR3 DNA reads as TGTGCCAGCAGTTTAAGGGACCCCGGAATAGAGACCCAGTACTTC. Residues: CASSLRDPGIETQYF.

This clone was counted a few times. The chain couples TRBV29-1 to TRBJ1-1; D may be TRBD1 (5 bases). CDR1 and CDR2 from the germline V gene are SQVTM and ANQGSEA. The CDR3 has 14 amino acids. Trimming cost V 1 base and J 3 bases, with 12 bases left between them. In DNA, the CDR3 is TGCAGCGTTGAAGTGATAGGGGTTTACACTGAAGCTTTCTTT. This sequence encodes CSVEVIGVYTEAFF.

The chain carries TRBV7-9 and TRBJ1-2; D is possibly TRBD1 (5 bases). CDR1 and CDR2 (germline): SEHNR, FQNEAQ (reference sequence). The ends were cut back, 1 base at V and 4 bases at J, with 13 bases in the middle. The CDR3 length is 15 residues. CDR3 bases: TGTGCCAGCAGCTTAGGGGGACCGCTTGCCTATGGCTACACCTTC. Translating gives CASSLGGPLAYGYTF.

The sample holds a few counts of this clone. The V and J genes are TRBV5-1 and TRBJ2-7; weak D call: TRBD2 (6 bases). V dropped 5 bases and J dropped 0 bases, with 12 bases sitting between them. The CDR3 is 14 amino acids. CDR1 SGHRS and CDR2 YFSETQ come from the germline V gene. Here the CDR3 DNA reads TGCGCCAGCAGTAACGTAGCGGCCTCCTACGAGCAGTACTTC. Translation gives CASSNVAASYEQYF.

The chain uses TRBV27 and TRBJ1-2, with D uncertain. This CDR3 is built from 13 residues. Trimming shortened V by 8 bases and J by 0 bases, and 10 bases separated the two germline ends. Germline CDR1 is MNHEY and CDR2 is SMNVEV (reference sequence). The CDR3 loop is CASGRIPNYGYTF. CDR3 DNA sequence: TGTGCCAGCGGACGGATTCCTAACTATGGCTACACCTTC.

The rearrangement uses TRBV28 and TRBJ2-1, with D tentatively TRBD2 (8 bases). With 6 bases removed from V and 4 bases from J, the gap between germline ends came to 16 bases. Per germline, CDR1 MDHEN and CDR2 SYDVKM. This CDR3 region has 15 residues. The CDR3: CASSREGQSYNEQFF. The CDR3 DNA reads TGTGCCAGCAGCCGGGAGGGACAGTCATACAATGAGCAGTTCTTC.

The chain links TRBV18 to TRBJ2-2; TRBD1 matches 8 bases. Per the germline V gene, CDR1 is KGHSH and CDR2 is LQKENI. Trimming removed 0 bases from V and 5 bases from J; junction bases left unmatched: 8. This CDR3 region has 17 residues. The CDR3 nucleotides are TGTGCCAGCTCACCACCGGGTACCAGGGGGCAGACCGGGGAGCTGTTTTTT. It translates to CASSPPGTRGQTGELFF.

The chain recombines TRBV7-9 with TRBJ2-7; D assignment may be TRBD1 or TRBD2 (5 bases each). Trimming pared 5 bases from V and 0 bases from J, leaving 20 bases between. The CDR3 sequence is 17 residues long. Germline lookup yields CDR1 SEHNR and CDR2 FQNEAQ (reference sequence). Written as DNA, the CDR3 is TGTGCCAGCAGCCCAGGGCCTCCGGACTTGTCCTCCTACGAGCAGTACTTC. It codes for CASSPGPPDLSSYEQYF. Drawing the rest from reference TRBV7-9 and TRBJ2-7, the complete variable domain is DTGVSQNPRHKITKRGQNVTFRCDPISEHNRLYWYRQTLGQGPEFLTYFQNEAQLEKSRLLSDRFSAERPKGSFSTLEIQRTEQGDSAMYLCASSPGPPDLSSYEQYFGPGTRLTVT.

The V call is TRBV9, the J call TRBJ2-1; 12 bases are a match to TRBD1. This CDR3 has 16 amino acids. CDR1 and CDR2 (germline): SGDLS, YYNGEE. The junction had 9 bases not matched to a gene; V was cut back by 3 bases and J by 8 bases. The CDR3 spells CASSETGTGGRDEQFF. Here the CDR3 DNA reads TGTGCCAGCAGCGAGACCGGGACAGGGGGCCGGGATGAGCAGTTCTTC.